These 14 T cell receptor beta chains were sequenced from one sample in a study of control samples from healthy donors and cancer patients. TCRdb's table, derived via immunoSEQ multiplex PCR, lists solely in-frame clones and lacks some. The top ten hold 2% to 2.5% of the sample, which has over 100,000 clones, 92% seen once. The sequenced material came from blood. These receptors were collected from a woman between 50 and 59 years old in good health.

V and J are TRBV7-9 and TRBJ2-3; the D is unclear. The V end lost 5 bases, the J end lost 11 bases, and 17 bases lay between the germline ends. The germline CDR1 and CDR2 sequences are SEHNR and FQNEAQ (reference sequence). The CDR3 is 13 amino acids. CDR3 nucleotide sequence: TGTGCCAGCAGCAACTCTTTTCCGGGCGTGCAGTATTTT. As protein: CASSNSFPGVQYF.

CDR3: CASSSNWDYGYTF. CDR3 DNA sequence: TGTGCCAGCAGCTCCAACTGGGACTATGGCTACACCTTC. This sequence joins TRBV6-5 and TRBJ1-2; D remains ambiguous. The CDR3 loop spans 13 amino acids. Germline CDR1 MNHEY, CDR2 SVGAGI. Deletions cut 6 bases from V and 3 bases from J, with 11 bases between.

This chain links TRBV21-1 with TRBJ2-4; TRBD2, the D gene given by the table, was not confirmed from the DNA. TRBV21-1 is classified as a pseudogene. This CDR3 spans 15 amino acids. CDR3: CASSKKGLAGITQYF. Written as DNA, the CDR3 is TGTGCCAGCAGCAAAAAAGGACTAGCGGGGATAACCCAGTACTTC.

The rearrangement uses TRBV28 and TRBJ1-5; tentatively, D is TRBD1 (5 bases). CDR1 and CDR2 from the germline V gene are MDHEN and SYDVKM. Trimming removed 0 bases from V and 2 bases from J, with 20 bases in between. This CDR3 region has 19 residues. The CDR3 here is CASSLWSVGTSLGNQPQHF. CDR3 nucleotide sequence: TGTGCCAGCAGTTTATGGTCAGTGGGGACCTCCTTGGGCAATCAGCCCCAGCATTTT.

As DNA, the CDR3 is TGTGCCAGCAGTGAAGGTGGGACAGGGGTCTATGGCTACACCTTC. It is translated as CASSEGGTGVYGYTF. This chain links TRBV6-1 with TRBJ1-2, with TRBD1 matching 10 bases. Germline trimming cut 1 base from V and 4 bases from J; bases unmatched to any gene: 3. This CDR3 is 15 amino acids long. CDR1 is MNHNS and CDR2 is SASEGT in the germline V gene.

The chain is built from TRBV11-2 and TRBJ2-1; unclear D gene. The germline V gene encodes CDR1 SGHAT and CDR2 FQNNGV. Trimming removed 2 bases from V and 8 bases from J, with 22 bases in between. This CDR3 comprises 17 residues. The CDR3 sequence is CASSLQITSGSGDEQFF. The CDR3 DNA follows: TGTGCCAGCAGCTTACAAATCACTTCAGGTTCTGGGGATGAGCAGTTCTTC.

The CDR3 loop reads CASSLSNPGSGETQYF. In DNA, the CDR3 is TGTGCCAGCAGCCTATCTAATCCGGGATCGGGGGAGACCCAGTACTTC. V is TRBV5-4 and J is TRBJ2-5; maybe TRBD2 (5 bases). Germline-derived CDR1 and CDR2 are SGHNT and YYREEE (reference sequence). Trimming shortened V by 4 bases and J by 5 bases, and 21 bases separated the two germline ends. The length of the CDR3 is 16 residues.

This chain links TRBV29-1 with TRBJ1-2, with a weak D call TRBD1 (6 bases). CDR3 length: 13 amino acids. Trimming cost V 3 bases and J 7 bases, with 15 bases left between them. CDR1 and CDR2 (germline): SQVTM, ANQGSEA. DNA of the CDR3: TGCAGCGTTGAGGCGAGGGGGGCGGTTGGCTACACCTTC. Translated: CSVEARGAVGYTF.

This clone is a singleton in its sample. The V and J genes are TRBV7-2 and TRBJ2-3; no definite D call. The V end was cut by 3 bases, the J end by 0 bases, with 7 bases between. The CDR3 extends over 14 amino acids. Germline assignment: CDR1 SGHTA and CDR2 FQGNSA. Here the CDR3 DNA reads TGTGCCAGCAGCTTGAGGCTGAGCACAGATACGCAGTATTTT. Translated, it gives CASSLRLSTDTQYF.

CDR3 in DNA: TGTGCCAGCAGCCAAGTAACTGGGTTTCAGGGAAGCTCCTATAATTCACCCCTCCACTTT. It yields the protein CASSQVTGFQGSSYNSPLHF. The chain recombines TRBV3-1 (or the pseudogene TRBV3-2) with TRBJ1-6; weak D call: TRBD1 (5 bases). The CDR3 has 20 residues. The ends were cut back, 1 base at V and 0 bases at J, with 19 bases in the middle. CDR1 and CDR2 from the germline V gene are LGHDT and YNNKEL (reference sequence).

The DNA of the CDR3 is TGCGCCAGCAGCCGAACCGGACAGACCTATTCCGAGACCCAGTACTTC. Residues: CASSRTGQTYSETQYF. The V and J genes are TRBV5-1 and TRBJ2-5; tentative D call: TRBD1 (6 bases). This CDR3 comprises 16 residues. CDR1 is SGHRS, CDR2 YFSETQ, per germline. Trimming removed 4 bases at V and 5 bases at J, with 21 bases between.

The chain links TRBV28 to TRBJ1-4, with D unclear. This CDR3 is built from 14 residues. The germline CDR1 and CDR2 sequences are MDHEN and SYDVKM. Trimming stripped 2 bases from V and 5 bases from J, with 9 bases between. DNA of the CDR3: TGTGCCAGCAGTTTAGGGGAAGCCAATGAAAAACTGTTTTTT. This gives the protein CASSLGEANEKLFF.

The rearrangement joins TRBV6-5 to TRBJ1-1, with D uncertain. The CDR3 consists of 11 residues. The V end lost 4 bases, the J end lost 3 bases, and 3 bases lay between the germline ends. The germline gives CDR1 MNHEY, CDR2 SVGAGI. The CDR3 sequence is CASSSYTEAFF. DNA of the CDR3: TGTGCCAGCAGTTCCTACACTGAAGCTTTCTTT.

The chain combines TRBV6-5 with TRBJ2-1, with 11 bases lining up with TRBD2. This CDR3 contains 14 residues. CDR1 MNHEY and CDR2 SVGAGI come from the germline V gene. Trimming took 6 bases from V and 8 from J; bases not matched to a gene: 6. DNA for the CDR3: TGTGCCAGCAGATTAGCGGGGGGGCGATATGAGCAGTTCTTC. Amino acid sequence: CASRLAGGRYEQFF.